This T cell receptor beta chain emerged from a study of chemoradiotherapy in HPV16-positive cancers. Broader study findings: Better recurrence-free survival went with HPV-responsive T-cell expansion in HPV16-positive patients. During treatment, candidate HPV-specific clones and E7-related motifs expanded in tumor.

Repeated repertoire sampling spanned the course of chemoradiotherapy. As for this clone: Its cognate antigen is unknown.

Germline CDR1 SGDLS, CDR2 YYNGEE. This CDR3 spans 15 amino acids. V was shortened by 0 bases and J by 8 bases, with 14 bases between the two germline ends. Method: immunoSEQ multiplex PCR; TCRdb's copy keeps in-frame clones and lacks some. The table has tens of thousands of clones, roughly 92% seen once. This receptor was taken from a human donor with HPV-associated anogenital cancer. This chain connects TRBV9 to TRBJ1-4; D remains ambiguous. This specimen consisted of blood, obtained from a patient who underwent chemoradiotherapy. The CDR3 DNA reads as TGTGCCAGCAGCGTAGGGACGGGAGAACAGGAAAAACTGTTTTTT. Its translation: CASSVGTGEQEKLFF. Complete variable domain (other parts from reference TRBV9 and TRBJ1-4): DSGVTQTPKHLITATGQRVTLRCSPRSGDLSVYWYQQSLDQGLQFLIQYYNGEERAKGNILERFSAQQFPDLHSELNLSSLELGDSALYFCASSVGTGEQEKLFFGSGTQLSVL.